This T cell receptor beta chain was identified in a study of beta chain features in type 1 diabetes. Overall study: Taken together, all samples contributed around 100,000,000 examined sorted cells. Broader study findings: Lower insertion and higher deletion counts appeared at VDJ junctions in type 1 diabetes patients.

Sequencing targeted expressed TCRB transcripts, as all isolated RNA had been reverse transcribed. Repertoires were generated with immunoSEQ multiplex PCR, while TCRdb's copy carries only in-frame clones and drops some. The table lists about 350,000 clones, 15% to 20% of them singletons. This clone came up a few times. Its antigen is not known. The V segment lost 4 bases and the J segment 5 bases; nucleotides outside the gene matches: 4. Germline-derived CDR1 and CDR2 are SGHNT and YENEEA. CDR3 size: 13 residues. This TCR derives from a young woman in good health. The sequenced material came from naive CD4+ T cells from blood. The chain recombines TRBV11-3 with TRBJ2-5; 7 bases agree with TRBD1. CDR3 protein: CASSSDRMETQYF. The CDR3 DNA reads as TGTGCCAGCAGCTCGGACAGGATGGAGACCCAGTACTTC.